This passage covers 2 T cell receptor beta chains from one sample sequenced in a study of PD-L1 blockade in urothelial cancer. Time point noted: peripheral blood 6 weeks after treatment start. Some clones are missing from TCRdb's copy, which holds only in-frame ones; the method was immunoSEQ multiplex PCR. The repertoire has about 120,000 clones, around 86% of them found once; the top ten carry roughly 2.3%. The specimen was PBMCs, collected around atezolizumab (anti-PD-L1) treatment. These receptors all come from a man aged 50-60 years with urothelial cancer.

This chain uses TRBV28 with TRBJ2-5, with 8 bases matching TRBD2. J was trimmed by 7 bases and V by 8 bases; bases with no gene match: 6. Per germline, CDR1 MDHEN and CDR2 SYDVKM. This CDR3 has 12 amino acids. CDR3 sequence (DNA): TGTGCCAGCGGGGGGGCGGGAGGGACCCAGTACTTC. Protein sequence: CASGGAGGTQYF.

This sequence joins TRBV7-3 and TRBJ2-3, with a possible D match to TRBD1 (6 bases). The CDR3 spans 15 residues. The germline CDR1 and CDR2 sequences are SGHTA and FQGTGA. V lost 3 bases to trimming and J lost 0 bases, with 10 bases between them. CDR3 residues: CASSFDRTSTDTQYF. In nucleotides, the CDR3 is TGTGCCAGCAGCTTCGACAGGACTAGCACAGATACGCAGTATTTT. The entire variable domain, with the rest obtained from reference TRBV7-3 and TRBJ2-3, is as follows: GAGVSQTPSNKVTEKGKYVELRCDPISGHTALYWYRQSLGQGPEFLIYFQGTGAADDSGLPNDRFFAVRPEGSVSTLKIQRTERGDSAVYLCASSFDRTSTDTQYFGPGTRLTVL.